Below are 28 T cell receptor beta chains sequenced from a single sample in a study of blood T cell repertoires in COVID-19. The data were produced by immunoSEQ multiplex PCR, yet TCRdb's version contains in-frame clones alone and is incomplete. The sample includes around 19,000 clones, approximately 91% of them seen just once. The specimen was peripheral blood. These receptors came from a man aged 70-80 years with active COVID-19.

This clone was counted a single time. The chain employs TRBV3-1 (or the pseudogene TRBV3-2) and TRBJ1-1, with 10 bases identical to TRBD1. The germline V gene encodes CDR1 LGHDT and CDR2 YNNKEL (reference sequence). The trim removed 4 bases at V and 2 bases at J, leaving 22 bases unmatched. This CDR3 comprises 21 residues. CDR3 residues: CASSRLSGQGSQTPRNTEAFF. CDR3 bases: TGTGCCAGCAGCCGCCTTTCGGGACAGGGGTCCCAAACTCCTCGAAACACTGAAGCTTTCTTT.

The chain combines TRBV5-1 with TRBJ2-7; 9 nucleotides match TRBD1. The CDR3 consists of 15 residues. Germline V CDR1 and CDR2: SGHRS, YFSETQ. V gave up 4 bases and J gave up 6 bases; unmatched junction bases: 11. CDR3 loop: CASSPPGTGTGEQYF. Here the CDR3 DNA reads TGCGCCAGCAGCCCGCCCGGGACAGGGACCGGCGAGCAGTACTTC.

V gene TRBV28 combines with J gene TRBJ2-1; TRBD2 is a possible D gene (5 bases). This CDR3 has 17 residues. From germline, CDR1 is MDHEN and CDR2 SYDVKM. Trimming shortened V by 4 bases and J by 0 bases, and 16 bases separated the two germline ends. The CDR3 DNA follows: TGTGCCAGCAGTTCCTCCGATGGAGCGGTCTCCTACAATGAGCAGTTCTTC. Translated, it gives CASSSSDGAVSYNEQFF.

This rearrangement joins TRBV2 to TRBJ2-3; TRBD2 matches 9 bases. V gave up 6 bases and J gave up 1 base; unmatched junction bases: 5. The CDR3 is 15 residues long. The germline V gene has CDR1 SNHLY and CDR2 FYNNEI. DNA of the CDR3: TGTGCCAGCAGCGGACTAGCGCCTCGCACAGATACGCAGTATTTT. Protein: CASSGLAPRTDTQYF.

The rearrangement joins TRBV27 to TRBJ1-2; 8 nucleotides align to TRBD1. The length of the CDR3 is 14 residues. The germline gives CDR1 MNHEY, CDR2 SMNVEV (reference sequence). J was trimmed by 10 bases and V by 4 bases; bases with no gene match: 11. For the CDR3, the DNA is TGTGCCAGCAGTTACCTCGGGACAGGTGCGACCTACACCTTC. Translating it yields CASSYLGTGATYTF.

V usage is TRBV28 and J usage is TRBJ2-5, with 10 bases fitting TRBD2. The CDR3 has 16 amino acids. Germline assignment: CDR1 MDHEN and CDR2 SYDVKM. Trimming removed 2 bases from V and 10 bases from J; junction bases left unmatched: 13. CDR3 coding DNA: TGTGCCAGCAGTTTAGCCAGGACTAGCGGCACTCGGGGCCAGTACTTC. It encodes CASSLARTSGTRGQYF.

This clone was recorded once. The chain is built from TRBV5-4 and TRBJ2-2, with 10 bases matching TRBD1. The ends lost 4 bases at V and 6 bases at J; junction bases unmatched: 3. CDR3 length: 14 residues. The V gene's germline CDR1 is SGHNT and CDR2 YYREEE (reference sequence). The CDR3 spells CASSPGQGAGELFF. The DNA of the CDR3 is TGTGCCAGCAGCCCTGGACAGGGGGCCGGGGAGCTGTTTTTT.

This chain uses TRBV27 with TRBJ2-5; 10 bases map to TRBD2. The CDR3 runs to 15 residues. The trim removed 5 bases at V and 7 bases at J, leaving 10 bases unmatched. Germline V gives CDR1 MNHEY, CDR2 SMNVEV (reference sequence). The CDR3 sequence is CASSPRTSGDGTQYF. The CDR3 coding sequence is TGTGCCAGCAGTCCCCGGACTAGCGGCGATGGGACCCAGTACTTC.

The chain carries TRBV24-1 and TRBJ2-7; TRBD1 matches at 8 bases. V lost 1 base and J lost 3; bases outside the gene matches: 10. Germline V gives CDR1 KGHDR, CDR2 SFDVKD. This CDR3 has 17 residues. The CDR3 spells CATSDFIPPGGGYEQYF. Here the CDR3 DNA reads TGTGCCACCAGTGATTTCATCCCCCCAGGGGGCGGCTACGAGCAGTACTTC.

This clone was seen once. J is TRBJ1-5 and V is TRBV6-5; D is perhaps TRBD1 (5 bases). Germline CDR1 and CDR2: MNHEY and SVGAGI. V gave up 6 bases and J gave up 5 bases, with 17 bases separating them. CDR3 length: 15 residues. The CDR3 loop reads CASSLTGGLDQPQHF. The CDR3 region has the DNA TGTGCCAGCAGCCTTACCGGGGGTTTGGATCAGCCCCAGCATTTT.

The chain employs TRBV10-3 and TRBJ2-1, with 11 bases identical to TRBD2. The CDR3 is 19 amino acids. Trimming cost V 0 bases and J 0 bases; bases outside gene matches: 7. The germline gives CDR1 ENHRY, CDR2 SYGVKD. The CDR3 DNA sequence: TGTGCCATCAGTGAGTCCCTAGCGGGAGGCCCTAGCTCCTACAATGAGCAGTTCTTC. Its translation: CAISESLAGGPSSYNEQFF.

The chain employs TRBV5-1 and TRBJ2-1; 9 nucleotides line up with TRBD2. V shed 4 bases and J 8 bases; nucleotides not matched to a gene: 10. CDR1 is SGHRS and CDR2 is YFSETQ in the germline V gene. The CDR3 consists of 15 residues. The CDR3 here is CASSGIAGAFDEQFF. The CDR3 DNA sequence: TGCGCCAGCAGCGGTATAGCGGGAGCATTTGATGAGCAGTTCTTC.

The chain joins TRBV10-3 to TRBJ2-1; tentative D call: TRBD1 (6 bases). Germline CDR1 reads ENHRY; CDR2 reads SYGVKD. The germline V and J ends were trimmed by 6 bases and 0 bases, with 12 bases remaining between them. This CDR3 comprises 15 residues. CDR3 coding DNA: TGTGCCATCAGCCCCACAGGGAGCTCCTACAATGAGCAGTTCTTC. It encodes CAISPTGSSYNEQFF.

The rearrangement links TRBV12-3 or TRBV12-4 to TRBJ2-7; D remains ambiguous. This CDR3 is 12 amino acids long. Trimming took 8 bases from V and 6 from J, leaving 14 bases between them. CDR3 protein: CASRQDLSEQYF. In DNA form, the CDR3 reads TGTGCCAGCCGCCAGGATCTCTCCGAGCAGTACTTC.

CDR3 residues: CASSSGETQYF. The CDR3 bases are TGTGCCAGTAGTAGCGGGGAGACCCAGTACTTC. The V and J genes are TRBV19 and TRBJ2-5; a weak D match, TRBD2 (5 bases). Trimming pared 4 bases from V and 5 bases from J, leaving 5 bases between. From germline, CDR1 is LNHDA and CDR2 SQIVND (reference sequence). CDR3 length: 11 amino acids.

The rearrangement joins TRBV9 to TRBJ2-3; 8 positions match TRBD2. V shed 4 bases and J 1 base; nucleotides not matched to a gene: 8. Per germline, CDR1 SGDLS and CDR2 YYNGEE. The length of the CDR3 is 16 residues. The CDR3 is CASSPPGGAGTDTQYF. CDR3 in DNA: TGTGCCAGCAGCCCTCCGGGGGGGGCGGGCACAGATACGCAGTATTTT.

This chain uses TRBV5-1 with TRBJ1-2; D might be TRBD1 (6 bases). Between the trimmed V and J ends, which lost 0 bases and 8 bases, there was a span of 11 bases. This CDR3 spans 13 amino acids. Germline lookup yields CDR1 SGHRS and CDR2 YFSETQ. In DNA form, the CDR3 reads TGCGCCAGCAGCTTGGGGCAGGGGATAGGCTACACCTTC. Translated, it gives CASSLGQGIGYTF.

The chain recombines TRBV7-6 with TRBJ2-1; D is perhaps TRBD2 (5 bases). The germline gives CDR1 SGHVS, CDR2 FNYEAQ. This CDR3 has 13 residues. Trimming took off 6 bases at V and 7 bases at J, with 13 bases between the two ends. The CDR3 nucleotides are TGTGCCAGCAGTGCGAAGGAGGTGAATGAGCAGTTCTTC. It yields the protein CASSAKEVNEQFF.

The chain carries TRBV4-1 and TRBJ2-7; D is possibly TRBD2 (6 bases). Trimming stripped 0 bases from V and 6 bases from J, with 12 bases between. CDR1 is MGHRA, CDR2 YSYEKL, per germline. The CDR3 has 14 residues. The CDR3 DNA reads TGCGCCAGCAGCCAAGATCCCGGGGGTTTCGAGCAGTACTTC. Protein product: CASSQDPGGFEQYF.

The V gene is TRBV19, the J gene TRBJ2-3; 7 bases match TRBD2. Germline CDR1 is LNHDA and CDR2 is SQIVND (reference sequence). The CDR3 is made up of 16 amino acids. V shed 4 bases and J 5 bases; nucleotides not matched to a gene: 12. The CDR3, as DNA: TGTGCCAGTAGTACGACTAGCTCACAAAGGGGAGATACGCAGTATTTT. It specifies CASSTTSSQRGDTQYF.

CDR3 coding DNA: TGCGCCAGCAGCTTGTCACTAGCGGGCCAAGAGACCCAGTACTTC. Translating it yields CASSLSLAGQETQYF. The chain uses TRBV5-1 and TRBJ2-5; 9 positions agree with TRBD2. Germline lookup yields CDR1 SGHRS and CDR2 YFSETQ. This CDR3 is 15 amino acids long. The trim removed 1 base at V and 1 base at J, leaving 2 bases unmatched. The whole variable domain, remainder taken from reference TRBV5-1 and TRBJ2-5, is KAGVTQTPRYLIKTRGQQVTLSCSPISGHRSVSWYQQTPGQGLQFLFEYFSETQRNKGNFPGRFSGRQFSNSRSEMNVSTLELGDSALYLCASSLSLAGQETQYFGPGTRLLVL.

This chain joins TRBV7-8 and TRBJ2-6; weak D call: TRBD2 (6 bases). Trimming took off 0 bases at V and 0 bases at J, with 12 bases between the two ends. CDR3 length equals 18 residues. The germline V gene encodes CDR1 SGHVS and CDR2 FQNEAQ. As DNA, the CDR3 is TGTGCCAGCAGCTTAGCGGGAGGCCTCCTCTCTGGGGCCAACGTCCTGACTTTC. Amino acid sequence: CASSLAGGLLSGANVLTF.

V gene TRBV5-6 combines with J gene TRBJ2-5, with D tentatively TRBD1 (8 bases). V dropped 1 base and J dropped 1 base, with 11 bases sitting between them. Per germline, CDR1 SGHDT and CDR2 YYEEEE. The CDR3 consists of 15 residues. The CDR3 coding sequence is TGTGCCAGCAGCTTGAACAGGGGGGGCCAAGAGACCCAGTACTTC. It codes for CASSLNRGGQETQYF.

The chain employs TRBV2 and TRBJ2-1, with D tentatively TRBD2 (5 bases). The CDR3 loop spans 14 amino acids. Trimming removed 4 bases from V and 8 bases from J, with 15 bases in between. In germline, CDR1 is SNHLY, CDR2 FYNNEI. CDR3 protein: CASSVSRPGDEQFF. The CDR3 DNA is TGTGCCAGCAGTGTATCGAGGCCCGGGGATGAGCAGTTCTTC.

The V gene is TRBV7-8, the J gene TRBJ1-1, with TRBD1 identical over 8 bases. Germline V lookup: CDR1 SGHVS, CDR2 FQNEAQ. The CDR3 totals 15 residues. With V trimmed by 4 bases and J by 2 bases, 6 bases remained unmatched. CDR3 coding DNA: TGTGCCAGCAGCTGGGGACAGGAAATCAACACTGAAGCTTTCTTT. Translating it yields CASSWGQEINTEAFF.

This chain joins TRBV5-6 and TRBJ1-6; D unresolved. Germline V lookup: CDR1 SGHDT, CDR2 YYEEEE. Trimming took 4 bases from V and 2 from J, leaving 7 bases between them. The CDR3 length is 14 residues. The DNA of the CDR3 is TGTGCCAGCAGCGCAGAGGCCTATAATTCACCCCTCCACTTT. Protein sequence: CASSAEAYNSPLHF. Drawing the rest from reference TRBV5-6 and TRBJ1-6, the complete variable domain is DAGVTQSPTHLIKTRGQQVTLRCSPKSGHDTVSWYQQALGQGPQFIFQYYEEEERQRGNFPDRFSGHQFPNYSSELNVNALLLGDSALYLCASSAEAYNSPLHFGNGTRLTVT.

CDR3 sequence: CASSSQGLAQDTQYF. The CDR3, as DNA: TGTGCCAGCAGTTCACAGGGACTAGCTCAAGATACGCAGTATTTT. The chain links TRBV6-5 to TRBJ2-3; 9 bases align to TRBD2. The germline V gene has CDR1 MNHEY and CDR2 SVGAGI. The CDR3 spans 15 residues. The J segment lost 5 bases and the V segment lost 4 bases, leaving 7 bases of the junction unmatched.

In this sample, this clone is medium-sized. The chain uses TRBV11-3 and TRBJ1-1; TRBD1 matches at 7 bases. The CDR3 sequence is 13 residues long. In germline, CDR1 is SGHNT, CDR2 YENEEA. With 6 bases clipped from V and 1 base from J, the junction kept 2 bases outside the gene matches. The chain's CDR3 is CASSRQGNTEAFF. The CDR3 region has the DNA TGTGCCAGCAGTCGACAGGGGAACACTGAAGCTTTCTTT.